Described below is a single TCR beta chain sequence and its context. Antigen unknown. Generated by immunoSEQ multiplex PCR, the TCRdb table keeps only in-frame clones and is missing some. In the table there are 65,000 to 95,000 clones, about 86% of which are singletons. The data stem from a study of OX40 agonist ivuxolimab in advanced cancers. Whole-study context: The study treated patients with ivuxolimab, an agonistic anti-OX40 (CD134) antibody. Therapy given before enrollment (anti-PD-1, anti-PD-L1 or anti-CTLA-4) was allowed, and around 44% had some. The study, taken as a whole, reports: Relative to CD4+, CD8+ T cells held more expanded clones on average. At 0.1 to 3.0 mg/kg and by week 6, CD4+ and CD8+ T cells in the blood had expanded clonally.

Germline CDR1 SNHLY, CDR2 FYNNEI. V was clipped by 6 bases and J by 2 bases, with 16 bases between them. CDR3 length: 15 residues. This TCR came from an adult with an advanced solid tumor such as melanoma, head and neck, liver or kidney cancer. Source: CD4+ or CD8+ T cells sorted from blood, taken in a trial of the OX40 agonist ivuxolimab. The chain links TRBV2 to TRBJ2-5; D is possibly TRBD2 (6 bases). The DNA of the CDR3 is TGTGCCAGCAGAAACGACGGCGGGGAACAAGAGACCCAGTACTTC. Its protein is CASRNDGGEQETQYF. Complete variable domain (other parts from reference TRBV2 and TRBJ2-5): EPEVTQTPSHQVTQMGQEVILRCVPISNHLYFYWYRQILGQKVEFLVSFYNNEISEKSEIFDDQFSVERPDGSNFTLKIRSTKLEDSAMYFCASRNDGGEQETQYFGPGTRLLVL.